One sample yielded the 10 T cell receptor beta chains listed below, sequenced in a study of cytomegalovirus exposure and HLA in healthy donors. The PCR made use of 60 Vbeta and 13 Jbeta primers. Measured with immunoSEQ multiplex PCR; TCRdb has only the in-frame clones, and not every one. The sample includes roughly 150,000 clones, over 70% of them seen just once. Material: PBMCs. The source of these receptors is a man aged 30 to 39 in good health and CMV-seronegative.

The CDR3 region has the DNA TGCAGTGCTGACAGCTACGAGCAGTACTTC. It encodes CSADSYEQYF. This rearrangement joins TRBV20-1 to TRBJ2-7; tentative D call: TRBD1 (5 bases). Germline V CDR1 and CDR2: DFQATT, SNEGSKA (reference sequence). V lost 5 bases, J lost 3 bases, and 5 bases lay in between. The CDR3 extends over 10 amino acids.

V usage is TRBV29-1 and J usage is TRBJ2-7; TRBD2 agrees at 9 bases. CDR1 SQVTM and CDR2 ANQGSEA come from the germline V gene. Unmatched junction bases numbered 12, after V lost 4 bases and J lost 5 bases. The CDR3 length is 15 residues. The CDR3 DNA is TGCAGCGTTGGGAATCGACTAGCGGACCTGAACGAGCAGTACTTC. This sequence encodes CSVGNRLADLNEQYF.

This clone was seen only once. CDR3 sequence: CASSQDTAAAKNIQYF. For the CDR3, the DNA is TGTGCCAGCAGCCAAGATACAGCGGCCGCCAAAAACATTCAGTACTTC. J is TRBJ2-4 and V is TRBV4-2, with a weak D call TRBD2 (5 bases). The V gene's germline CDR1 is LGHNA and CDR2 YNFKEQ. This CDR3 contains 16 residues. The germline V and J ends were trimmed by 0 bases and 1 base, with 10 bases remaining between them.

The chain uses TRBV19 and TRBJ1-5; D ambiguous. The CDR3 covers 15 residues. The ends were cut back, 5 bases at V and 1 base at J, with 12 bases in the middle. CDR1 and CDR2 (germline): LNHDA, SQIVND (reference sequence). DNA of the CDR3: TGTGCCAGTAGTCTCCGAGTGGGCAGCAATCAGCCCCAGCATTTT. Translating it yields CASSLRVGSNQPQHF. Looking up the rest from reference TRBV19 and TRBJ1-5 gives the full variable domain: DGGITQSPKYLFRKEGQNVTLSCEQNLNHDAMYWYRQDPGQGLRLIYYSQIVNDFQKGDIAEGYSVSREKKESFPLTVTSAQKNPTAFYLCASSLRVGSNQPQHFGDGTRLSIL.

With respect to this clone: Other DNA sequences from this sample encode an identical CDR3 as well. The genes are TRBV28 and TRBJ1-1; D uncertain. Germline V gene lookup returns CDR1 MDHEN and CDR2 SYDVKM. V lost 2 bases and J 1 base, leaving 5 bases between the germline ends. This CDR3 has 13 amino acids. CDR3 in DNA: TGTGCCAGCAGTTTAAGAGGGAACACTGAAGCTTTCTTT. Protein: CASSLRGNTEAFF.

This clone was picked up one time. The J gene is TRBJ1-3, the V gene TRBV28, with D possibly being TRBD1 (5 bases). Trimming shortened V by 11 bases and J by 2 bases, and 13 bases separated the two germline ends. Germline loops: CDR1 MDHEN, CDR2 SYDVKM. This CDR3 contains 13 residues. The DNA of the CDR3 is TGTGCCGGGAGGTCGGGACCTGGAAACACCATATATTTT. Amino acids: CAGRSGPGNTIYF.

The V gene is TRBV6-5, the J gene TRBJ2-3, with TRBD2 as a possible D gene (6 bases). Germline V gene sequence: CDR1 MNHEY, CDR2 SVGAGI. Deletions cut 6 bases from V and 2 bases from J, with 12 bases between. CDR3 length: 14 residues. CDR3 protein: CASRWDSVTDTQYF. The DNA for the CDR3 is TGTGCCAGCAGGTGGGACTCTGTCACAGATACGCAGTATTTT.

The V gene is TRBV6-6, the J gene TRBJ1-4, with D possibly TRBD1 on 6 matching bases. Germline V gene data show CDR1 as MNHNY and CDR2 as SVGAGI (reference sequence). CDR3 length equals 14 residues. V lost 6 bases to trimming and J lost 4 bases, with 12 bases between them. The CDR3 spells CASRDAGVNEKLFF. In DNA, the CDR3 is TGTGCCAGCAGGGATGCAGGGGTTAATGAAAAACTGTTTTTT.

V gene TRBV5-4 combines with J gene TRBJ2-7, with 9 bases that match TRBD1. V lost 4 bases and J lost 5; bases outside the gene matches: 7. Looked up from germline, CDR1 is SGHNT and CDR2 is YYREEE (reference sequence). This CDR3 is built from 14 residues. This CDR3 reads CASSDRDRAHEQYF. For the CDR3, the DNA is TGTGCCAGCAGCGACCGGGACAGGGCCCACGAGCAGTACTTC.

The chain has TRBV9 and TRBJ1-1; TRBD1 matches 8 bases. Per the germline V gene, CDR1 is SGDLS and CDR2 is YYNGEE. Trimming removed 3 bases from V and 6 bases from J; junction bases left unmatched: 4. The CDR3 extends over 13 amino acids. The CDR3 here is CASSGQGLAEAFF. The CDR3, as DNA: TGTGCCAGCAGCGGACAGGGGCTCGCTGAAGCTTTCTTT.